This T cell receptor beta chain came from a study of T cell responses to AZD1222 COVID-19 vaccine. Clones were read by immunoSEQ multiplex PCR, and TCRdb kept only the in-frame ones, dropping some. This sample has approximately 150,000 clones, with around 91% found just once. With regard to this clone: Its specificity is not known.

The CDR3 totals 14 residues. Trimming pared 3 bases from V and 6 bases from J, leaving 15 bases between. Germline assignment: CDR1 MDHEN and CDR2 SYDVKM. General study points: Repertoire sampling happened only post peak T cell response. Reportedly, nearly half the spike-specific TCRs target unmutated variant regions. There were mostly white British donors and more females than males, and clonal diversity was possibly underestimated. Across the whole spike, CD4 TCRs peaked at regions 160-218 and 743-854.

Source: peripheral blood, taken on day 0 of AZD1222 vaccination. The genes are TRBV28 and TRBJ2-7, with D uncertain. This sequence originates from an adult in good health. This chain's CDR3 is CASSLPGSSREQYF. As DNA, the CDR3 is TGTGCCAGCAGTTTGCCAGGATCAAGCCGCGAGCAGTACTTC.